This T cell receptor (beta chain) stems from a study of OX40 agonist ivuxolimab in advanced cancers. Study at large: Treatment of patients was with ivuxolimab, an agonistic anti-OX40 (CD134) antibody. People who had prior anti-PD-1, anti-PD-L1 or anti-CTLA-4 therapy could take part, and roughly 44% had some. Study-wide results and caveats: Both CD4+ and CD8+ T cell populations in blood had undergone clonal expansion by week 6 at 0.1 to 3.0 mg/kg.

Blood sampling took place at baseline, cycle 4 day 1, and cycle 7 day 1. Here immunoSEQ multiplex PCR was the method, and the copy in TCRdb shows in-frame clones only, minus some. The sample yields approximately 45,000 clones, 90% to 95% seen once. The CDR3 consists of 13 residues. The V end was cut by 4 bases, the J end by 10 bases, with 17 bases between. Germline V gene data show CDR1 as LGHNA and CDR2 as YSLEER. Turning to this clone: Its target is not known.

The receptor's source is an adult with an advanced solid tumor such as melanoma, head and neck, liver or kidney cancer. The V gene is TRBV4-3, the J gene TRBJ2-7; no clear D. Sequencing was performed on CD4+ or CD8+ T cells sorted from blood, taken in a trial of the OX40 agonist ivuxolimab. The chain's CDR3 is CASSPQVGLVQYF. The CDR3 DNA follows: TGCGCCAGCAGCCCCCAGGTAGGGCTAGTTCAGTACTTC.